The clone carrying this T cell receptor beta chain was seen a few times. The data belong to a study of identical twins. TCRdb reanalysed the 5' RACE reads using MiXCR and keeps one entry per CDR3 protein. The data show approximately 590,000 distinct CDR3 sequences, with 7.5% to 10% seen just once and roughly 3.2% held by the top ten. CDR1 SGDLS and CDR2 YYNGEE come from the germline V gene. The CDR3 is made up of 15 amino acids. Trimming removed 0 bases from V and 6 bases from J, with 10 bases in between. This same sample was also part of a study on yellow fever vaccine responses in identical twins.

This clonotype was sampled from a woman aged 18-29 years in good health. The J gene is TRBJ1-6, the V gene TRBV9, with D unclear. Sequenced sample: PBMCs. The CDR3 region has the DNA TGTGCCAGCAGCGTAGAAGCAGGAGTTAATTCACCCCTCCACTTT. Protein sequence: CASSVEAGVNSPLHF.